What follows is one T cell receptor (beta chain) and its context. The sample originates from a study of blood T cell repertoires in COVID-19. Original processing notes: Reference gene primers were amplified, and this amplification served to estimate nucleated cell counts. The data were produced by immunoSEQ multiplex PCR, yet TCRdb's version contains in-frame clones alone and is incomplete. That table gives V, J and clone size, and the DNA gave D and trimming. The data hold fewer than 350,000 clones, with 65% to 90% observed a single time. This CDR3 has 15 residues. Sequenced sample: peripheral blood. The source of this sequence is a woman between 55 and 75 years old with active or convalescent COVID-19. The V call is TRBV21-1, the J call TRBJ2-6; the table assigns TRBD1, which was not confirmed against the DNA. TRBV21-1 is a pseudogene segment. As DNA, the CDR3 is TGTGCCAGCAGCCCCAGGGGCTCTGGGGCCAACGTCCTGACTTTC. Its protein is CASSPRGSGANVLTF.